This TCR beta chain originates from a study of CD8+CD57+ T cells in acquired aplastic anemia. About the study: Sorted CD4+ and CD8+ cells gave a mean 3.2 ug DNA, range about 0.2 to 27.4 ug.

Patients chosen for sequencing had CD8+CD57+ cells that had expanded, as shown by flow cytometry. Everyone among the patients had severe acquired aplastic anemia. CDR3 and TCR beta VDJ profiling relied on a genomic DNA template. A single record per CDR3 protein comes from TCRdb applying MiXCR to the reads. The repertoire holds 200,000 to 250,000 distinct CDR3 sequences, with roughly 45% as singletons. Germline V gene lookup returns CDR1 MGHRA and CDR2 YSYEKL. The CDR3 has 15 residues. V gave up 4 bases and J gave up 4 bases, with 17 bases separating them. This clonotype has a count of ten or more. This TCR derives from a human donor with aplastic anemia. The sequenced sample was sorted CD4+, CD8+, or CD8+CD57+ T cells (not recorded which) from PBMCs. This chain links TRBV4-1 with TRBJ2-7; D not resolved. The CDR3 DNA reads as TGCGCCAGCAGCCCCCTCCCGTGGCTGGTTTACGAGCAGTACTTC. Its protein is CASSPLPWLVYEQYF.